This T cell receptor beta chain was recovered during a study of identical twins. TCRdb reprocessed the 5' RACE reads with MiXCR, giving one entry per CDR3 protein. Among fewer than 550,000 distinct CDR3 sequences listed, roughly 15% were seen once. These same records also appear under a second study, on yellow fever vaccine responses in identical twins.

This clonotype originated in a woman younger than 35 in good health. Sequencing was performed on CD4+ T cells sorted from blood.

CDR3 sequence: CASRRLAAYEQYF. DNA of the CDR3: TGTGCCAGCAGGAGACTAGCGGCCTACGAGCAGTACTTC. The chain is built from TRBV6-1 and TRBJ2-7, with 9 bases matching TRBD2. Germline trimming cut 6 bases from V and 2 bases from J; bases unmatched to any gene: 2. This CDR3 comprises 13 residues. Per germline, CDR1 MNHNS and CDR2 SASEGT.